Here is one T cell receptor beta chain with its context. What it recognizes is unknown. This record comes from a study of PD-L1 blockade in urothelial cancer. Study results and limitations: At the 3-week point, tumor-associated blood clones expanded more in durable-benefit patients.

Generated by immunoSEQ multiplex PCR, the TCRdb table keeps only in-frame clones and is missing some. The sample contains about 17,000 clones, 87% of which appear only once. Germline loops: CDR1 MGHRA, CDR2 YSYEKL. The CDR3 spans 16 residues. V lost 6 bases and J lost 0, with 17 bases in between. The material sequenced was PBMCs, taken around atezolizumab (anti-PD-L1) treatment. The sequence was obtained from a middle-aged man with urothelial cancer. This chain uses TRBV4-1 with TRBJ1-2, with D perhaps matching TRBD1 (6 bases). The CDR3 sequence: CASRRPGHQANYGYTF. DNA for the CDR3: TGCGCCAGCAGACGTCCGGGACACCAAGCTAACTATGGCTACACCTTC.